Following are 14 T cell receptor beta chains from one sample sequenced in a study of blood T cell repertoires in COVID-19. Repertoires were generated with immunoSEQ multiplex PCR, while TCRdb's copy carries only in-frame clones and drops some. The sample contains more than 80,000 clones, under 85% of which appear only once. Sequenced material: peripheral blood. The receptors here all came from a woman of 80 years or more with COVID-19, enrolled during active disease.

The chain carries TRBV10-3 and TRBJ1-6; D gene uncertain. Germline V CDR1 and CDR2: ENHRY, SYGVKD. With 4 bases removed from V and 0 bases from J, the gap between germline ends came to 10 bases. The CDR3 spans 16 residues. CDR3: CAISGAVSSYNSPLHF. The CDR3 DNA follows: TGTGCCATCAGTGGGGCCGTAAGCTCCTATAATTCACCCCTCCACTTT.

V is TRBV7-8 and J is TRBJ1-3; TRBD1 aligns across 12 bases. After removal of 5 bases from V and 2 bases from J, the junction contained 10 bases not matched to a gene. The CDR3 sequence is 18 residues long. In germline, CDR1 is SGHVS, CDR2 FQNEAQ. The DNA of the CDR3 is TGTGCCAGCAGCCAGGGACAGGGGGCTTCATGGGCTGGAAACACCATATATTTT. Encoded protein: CASSQGQGASWAGNTIYF.

CDR3 nucleotides: TGCGCCAGCAGCTTACAGGGAGTCGCGGGAAACACCATATATTTT. Translated, it gives CASSLQGVAGNTIYF. V is TRBV5-1 and J is TRBJ1-3; maybe TRBD1 (6 bases). V lost 2 bases to trimming and J lost 4 bases, with 13 bases between them. CDR3 length: 15 residues. Germline CDR1 is SGHRS and CDR2 is YFSETQ.

As DNA, the CDR3 is TGTGCCAGCAGTACTTACTCGGGGGACGAGCAGTACTTC. Encoded protein: CASSTYSGDEQYF. This chain joins TRBV12-3 or TRBV12-4 and TRBJ2-7; D might be TRBD2 (6 bases). This CDR3 comprises 13 residues. V was cut by 5 bases and J by 5 bases, with 13 bases left in between.

The chain uses TRBV18 and TRBJ2-7; TRBD1 matches at 7 bases. The CDR3 is 13 residues long. V dropped 2 bases and J dropped 5; count of bases not matched to a gene: 3. The germline gives CDR1 KGHSH, CDR2 LQKENI. CDR3 amino acids: CASSPAGGNEQYF. CDR3 DNA: TGTGCCAGCTCACCAGCAGGGGGAAACGAGCAGTACTTC.

This chain connects TRBV3-1 (or the pseudogene TRBV3-2) to TRBJ2-1, with TRBD2 matching 10 bases. The germline V gene has CDR1 LGHDT and CDR2 YNNKEL (reference sequence). V shed 5 bases, J shed 14 bases, and the junction held 12 bases outside the gene matches. The CDR3 runs to 14 residues. CDR3 bases: TGTGCCAGCAGCAGGACTAGCGGCCCACCCGAGGAGTTCTTC. Amino acid sequence: CASSRTSGPPEEFF.

J is TRBJ2-2 and V is TRBV19; TRBD1 agrees at 10 bases. The CDR3 runs to 16 residues. The ends lost 3 bases at V and 7 bases at J; junction bases unmatched: 8. From germline, CDR1 is LNHDA and CDR2 SQIVND (reference sequence). CDR3 bases: TGTGCCAGTAGTATGGGAGGCGGGACAGGGGTCGGGGAGCTGTTTTTT. Its translation: CASSMGGGTGVGELFF.

The rearrangement links TRBV27 to TRBJ2-7; D is ambiguous. CDR1 is MNHEY, CDR2 SMNVEV, per germline (reference sequence). This CDR3 is built from 14 residues. Trimming cost V 3 bases and J 7 bases, with 16 bases left between them. CDR3 in amino acids: CASSLLTTAGEQYF. In nucleotides, the CDR3 is TGTGCCAGCAGTTTGTTAACTACCGCCGGAGAGCAGTACTTC.

The chain links TRBV28 to TRBJ1-2; 10 bases align to TRBD1. This CDR3 is 15 amino acids long. The junction had 13 bases not matched to a gene; V was cut back by 5 bases and J by 10 bases. Germline V gene sequence: CDR1 MDHEN, CDR2 SYDVKM. In nucleotides, the CDR3 is TGTGCCAGCAGTCGACAGGGGGCCCTTCACCTGTACTACACCTTC. This sequence encodes CASSRQGALHLYYTF.

The CDR3 sequence: CASSLGQGAYGYTF. The CDR3 DNA reads as TGCGCCAGCAGCTTAGGACAGGGAGCGTATGGCTACACCTTC. The gene calls are TRBV5-1 and TRBJ1-2, with TRBD1 identical over 8 bases. V lost 2 bases to trimming and J lost 5 bases; unmatched junction nucleotides: 5. The CDR3 is 14 amino acids. Looked up from germline, CDR1 is SGHRS and CDR2 is YFSETQ.

This CDR3 is CAISQISGRRNEQFF. CDR3 sequence (DNA): TGTGCCATCAGTCAGATTAGCGGGAGGCGGAATGAGCAGTTCTTC. The V call is TRBV10-3, the J call TRBJ2-1; 10 bases are shared with TRBD2. After removal of 5 bases from V and 7 bases from J, the junction contained 8 bases not matched to a gene. The germline V gene has CDR1 ENHRY and CDR2 SYGVKD. This CDR3 has 15 residues.

This chain connects TRBV19 to TRBJ2-2; 11 bases are a match to TRBD2. Germline V CDR1 and CDR2: LNHDA, SQIVND (reference sequence). There are 15 residues in the CDR3. J lost 3 bases, V lost 6 bases, and 3 bases had no gene match. The CDR3 protein is CASRTSGIDTGELFF. CDR3 DNA sequence: TGTGCCAGTAGGACTAGCGGGATCGACACCGGGGAGCTGTTTTTT.

The chain combines TRBV19 with TRBJ2-5; 8 positions agree with TRBD2. Germline V gene data show CDR1 as LNHDA and CDR2 as SQIVND (reference sequence). The CDR3 runs to 16 residues. Trimming removed 5 bases from V and 5 bases from J; junction bases left unmatched: 13. CDR3 sequence reads: CASSQMSGGLLETQYF. The CDR3 DNA follows: TGTGCCAGTAGTCAGATGAGCGGGGGCCTTCTCGAGACCCAGTACTTC.

V is TRBV10-3 and J is TRBJ2-6; tentatively, D is TRBD1 (6 bases). The CDR3 spans 17 residues. Trimming shortened V by 2 bases and J by 0 bases, and 11 bases separated the two germline ends. Germline values: CDR1 ENHRY, CDR2 SYGVKD. The chain's CDR3 is CAISEHRANSGANVLTF. Here the CDR3 DNA reads TGTGCCATCAGTGAGCACAGGGCAAACTCTGGGGCCAACGTCCTGACTTTC.